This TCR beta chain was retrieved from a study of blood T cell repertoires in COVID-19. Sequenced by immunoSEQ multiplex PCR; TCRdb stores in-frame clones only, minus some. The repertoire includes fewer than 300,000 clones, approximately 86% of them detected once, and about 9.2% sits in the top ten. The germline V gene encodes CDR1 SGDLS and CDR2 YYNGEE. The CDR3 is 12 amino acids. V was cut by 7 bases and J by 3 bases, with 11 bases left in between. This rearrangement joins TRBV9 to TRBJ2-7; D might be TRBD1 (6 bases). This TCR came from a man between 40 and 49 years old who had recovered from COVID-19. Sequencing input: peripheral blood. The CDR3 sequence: CASSAGVYEQYF. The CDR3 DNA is TGTGCCAGCTCTGCAGGGGTCTACGAGCAGTACTTC.